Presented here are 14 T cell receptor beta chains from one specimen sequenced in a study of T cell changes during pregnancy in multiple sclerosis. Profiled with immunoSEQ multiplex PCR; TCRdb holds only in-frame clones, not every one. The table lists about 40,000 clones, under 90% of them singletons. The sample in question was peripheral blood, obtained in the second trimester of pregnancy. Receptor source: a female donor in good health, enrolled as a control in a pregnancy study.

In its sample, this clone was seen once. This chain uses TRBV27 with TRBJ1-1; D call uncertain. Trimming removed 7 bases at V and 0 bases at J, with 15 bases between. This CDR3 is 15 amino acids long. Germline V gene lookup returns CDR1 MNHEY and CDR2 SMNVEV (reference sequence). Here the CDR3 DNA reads TGTGCCAGCACAACGGGGTCAGACATGAACACTGAAGCTTTCTTT. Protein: CASTTGSDMNTEAFF.

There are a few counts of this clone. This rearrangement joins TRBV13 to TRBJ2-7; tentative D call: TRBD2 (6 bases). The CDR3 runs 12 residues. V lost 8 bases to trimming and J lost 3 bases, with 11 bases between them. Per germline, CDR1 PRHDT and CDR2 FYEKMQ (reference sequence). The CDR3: CASGTFLYEQYF. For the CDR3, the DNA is TGTGCCAGCGGGACTTTCCTCTACGAGCAGTACTTC.

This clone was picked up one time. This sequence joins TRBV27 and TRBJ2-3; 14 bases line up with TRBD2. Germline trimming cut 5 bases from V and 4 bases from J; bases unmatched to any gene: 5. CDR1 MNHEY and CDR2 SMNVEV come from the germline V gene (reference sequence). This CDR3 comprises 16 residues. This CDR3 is CASSATSGGVSDTQYF. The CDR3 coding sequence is TGTGCCAGCAGTGCGACTAGCGGGGGGGTGTCAGATACGCAGTATTTT.

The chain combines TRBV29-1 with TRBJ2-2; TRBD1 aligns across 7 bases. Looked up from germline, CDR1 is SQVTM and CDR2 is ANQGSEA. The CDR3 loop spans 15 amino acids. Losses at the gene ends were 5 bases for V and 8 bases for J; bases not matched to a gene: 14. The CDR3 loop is CSVSSSRGFGGELFF. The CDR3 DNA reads TGCAGCGTTTCGAGTAGCAGGGGGTTCGGTGGGGAGCTGTTTTTT.

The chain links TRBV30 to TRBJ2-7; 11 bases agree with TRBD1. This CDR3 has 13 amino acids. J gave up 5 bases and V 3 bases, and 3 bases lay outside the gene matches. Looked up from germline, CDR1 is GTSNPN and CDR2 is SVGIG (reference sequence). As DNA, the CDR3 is TGTGCCTGGAGGAGGACAGGGGGCCACGAGCAGTACTTC. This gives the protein CAWRRTGGHEQYF.

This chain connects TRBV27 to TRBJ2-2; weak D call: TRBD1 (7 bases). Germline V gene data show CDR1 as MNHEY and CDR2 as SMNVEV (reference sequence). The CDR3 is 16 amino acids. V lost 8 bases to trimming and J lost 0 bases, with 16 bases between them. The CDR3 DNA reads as TGTGCCAGCCGTCCCAGGGGGGCGACGAACACCGGGGAGCTGTTTTTT. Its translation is CASRPRGATNTGELFF.

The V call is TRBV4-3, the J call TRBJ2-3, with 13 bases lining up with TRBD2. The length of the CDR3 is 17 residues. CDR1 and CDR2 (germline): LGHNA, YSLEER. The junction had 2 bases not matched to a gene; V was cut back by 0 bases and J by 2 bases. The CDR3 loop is CASSQETSGGTTDTQYF. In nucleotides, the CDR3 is TGCGCCAGCAGCCAAGAGACTAGCGGGGGGACCACAGATACGCAGTATTTT.

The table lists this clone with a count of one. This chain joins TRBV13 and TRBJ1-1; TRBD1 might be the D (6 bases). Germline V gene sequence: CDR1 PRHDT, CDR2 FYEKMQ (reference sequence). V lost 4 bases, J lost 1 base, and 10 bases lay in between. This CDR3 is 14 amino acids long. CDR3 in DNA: TGTGCCAGCAGCTCGGGCAGGGGGAACACTGAAGCTTTCTTT. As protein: CASSSGRGNTEAFF. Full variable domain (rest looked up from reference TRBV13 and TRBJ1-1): AAGVIQSPRHLIKEKRETATLKCYPIPRHDTVYWYQQGPGQDPQFLISFYEKMQSDKGSIPDRFSAQQFSDYHSELNMSSLELGDSALYFCASSSGRGNTEAFFGQGTRLTVV.

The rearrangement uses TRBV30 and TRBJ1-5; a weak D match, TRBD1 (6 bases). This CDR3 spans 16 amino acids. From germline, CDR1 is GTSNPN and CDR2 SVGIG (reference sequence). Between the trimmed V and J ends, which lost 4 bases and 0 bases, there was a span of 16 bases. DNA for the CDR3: TGTGCCTGGACCATGGGGGGGGCCTATAGCAATCAGCCCCAGCATTTT. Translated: CAWTMGGAYSNQPQHF.

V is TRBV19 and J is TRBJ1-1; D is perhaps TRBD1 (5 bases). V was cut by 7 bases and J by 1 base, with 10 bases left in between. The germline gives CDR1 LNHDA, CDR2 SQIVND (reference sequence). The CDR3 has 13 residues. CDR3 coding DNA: TGTGCCAGTACCATTACAGGGAACACTGAAGCTTTCTTT. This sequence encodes CASTITGNTEAFF.

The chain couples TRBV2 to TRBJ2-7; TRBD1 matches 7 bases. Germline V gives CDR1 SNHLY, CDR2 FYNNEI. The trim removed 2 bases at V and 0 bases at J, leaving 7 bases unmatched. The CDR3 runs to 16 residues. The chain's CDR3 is CASSESRGQTSYEQYF. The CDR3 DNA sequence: TGTGCCAGCAGTGAAAGTAGGGGACAGACCTCCTACGAGCAGTACTTC.

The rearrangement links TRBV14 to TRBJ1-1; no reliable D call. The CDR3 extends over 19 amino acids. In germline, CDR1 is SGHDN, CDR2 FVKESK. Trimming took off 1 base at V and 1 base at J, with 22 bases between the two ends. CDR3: CASSQVDLPGSNKNTEAFF. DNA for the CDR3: TGTGCCAGCAGCCAAGTTGATCTCCCCGGTTCGAATAAGAACACTGAAGCTTTCTTT.

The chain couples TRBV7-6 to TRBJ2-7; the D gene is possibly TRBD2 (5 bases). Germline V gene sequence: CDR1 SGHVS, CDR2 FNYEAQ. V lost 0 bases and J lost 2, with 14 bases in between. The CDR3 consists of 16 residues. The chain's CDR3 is CASSLAFGEKAYEQYF. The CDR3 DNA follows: TGTGCCAGCAGCTTAGCCTTCGGGGAAAAGGCCTACGAGCAGTACTTC.

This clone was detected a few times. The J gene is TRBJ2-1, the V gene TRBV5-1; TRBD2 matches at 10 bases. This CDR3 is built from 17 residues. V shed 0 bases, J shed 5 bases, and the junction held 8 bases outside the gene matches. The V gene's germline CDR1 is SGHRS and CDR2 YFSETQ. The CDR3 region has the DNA TGCGCCAGCAGCTTGGTTGGTAGCGGGAGGACCGACAATGAGCAGTTCTTC. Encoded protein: CASSLVGSGRTDNEQFF.